This is a list of T cell receptor beta chains from one sample in a study of T cell clonotyping in hematopoietic cell transplantation. Sequencing used immunoSEQ multiplex PCR; TCRdb keeps in-frame clones, though not all of them. In the table there are about 580 clones, less than 95% of which are singletons. Sample: PBMCs, taken 180 days after allogeneic stem cell transplant. The receptors here all came from a male patient aged 45-59 years who had an allogeneic stem cell transplant from a related donor, so the T cells may come from the graft donor. Some clones in this sample may be carry-over from other donors' samples. Both conserved end residues are part of each CDR3. A D gene is named only where the DNA matches it firmly. Clone size is shown for a subset of rows, as once, few, many or a class of expanded clone.

CDR3nt: TGTGCCAGCAGCGACCTAGCGGGTATGCTCGGTCGGCAGTTCTTC; CDR3aa: CASSDLAGMLGRQFF; d_gene: TRBD2; abundance: few; v_gene: TRBV13; j_gene: TRBJ2-1
CDR3nt: TGTGCCAGCAGCAGACCCGGCTACGAGCAGTACTTC; CDR3aa: CASSRPGYEQYF; d_gene: -; abundance: once; v_gene: TRBV6-5; j_gene: TRBJ2-7
CDR3nt: TGTGCCAGTAGTATCCGGGACAGTGATAATTCACCCCTCCACTTT; CDR3aa: CASSIRDSDNSPLHF; d_gene: TRBD1; abundance: -; v_gene: TRBV19; j_gene: TRBJ1-6
CDR3nt: TGTGCCTGGAGTGAGAGACATGAAGCTTTCTTT; CDR3aa: CAWSERHEAFF; d_gene: -; abundance: once; v_gene: TRBV30; j_gene: TRBJ1-1
CDR3nt: TGTGCCAGCAGCGTAGCTGGGACCTCGGACGAGCAGTACTTC; CDR3aa: CASSVAGTSDEQYF; d_gene: -; abundance: -; v_gene: TRBV9; j_gene: TRBJ2-7
CDR3nt: TGTGCCAGCAGCCCTGCTCGGACCGGGGAGCTGTTTTTT; CDR3aa: CASSPARTGELFF; d_gene: -; abundance: -; v_gene: TRBV11-3; j_gene: TRBJ2-2
CDR3nt: TGTGCCAGCAGCATTCAGGGGACTAGTAATTCACCCCTCCACTTT; CDR3aa: CASSIQGTSNSPLHF; d_gene: -; abundance: once; v_gene: TRBV9; j_gene: TRBJ1-6
CDR3nt: TGTGCCAGTAGTATGAGTGGGACCTACGAGCAGTACTTC; CDR3aa: CASSMSGTYEQYF; d_gene: -; abundance: -; v_gene: TRBV19; j_gene: TRBJ2-7
CDR3nt: TGTGCCAGCAGTTACAACTCGAACACCGGGGAGCTGTTTTTT; CDR3aa: CASSYNSNTGELFF; d_gene: -; abundance: -; v_gene: TRBV6-5; j_gene: TRBJ2-2
CDR3nt: TGTGCCAGCACCCGACCGCCCTCCTACGAGCAGTACTTC; CDR3aa: CASTRPPSYEQYF; d_gene: -; abundance: -; v_gene: TRBV28; j_gene: TRBJ2-7
CDR3nt: TGTGCCAGCAGATCTGGGACAGGGGTTTACGAGCAGTACTTC; CDR3aa: CASRSGTGVYEQYF; d_gene: TRBD1; abundance: once; v_gene: TRBV6-1; j_gene: TRBJ2-7
CDR3nt: TGTGCCAGCAGCAGGGACAGATTCAAAAACATTCAGTACTTC; CDR3aa: CASSRDRFKNIQYF; d_gene: TRBD1; abundance: -; v_gene: TRBV6-5; j_gene: TRBJ2-4
CDR3nt: TGTGCCAGCAGTTACCGCAGGAAAGATGGCTACACCTTC; CDR3aa: CASSYRRKDGYTF; d_gene: -; abundance: -; v_gene: TRBV6-5; j_gene: TRBJ1-2
CDR3nt: TGTGCCAGCAGTGACAGACACCCCATTGGACTGAACACTGAAGCTTTCTTT; CDR3aa: CASSDRHPIGLNTEAFF; d_gene: -; abundance: -; v_gene: TRBV6-4; j_gene: TRBJ1-1
CDR3nt: TGTGCCAGCAGAACGTCCGGGGGGGCGTCCTACGAGCAGTACTTC; CDR3aa: CASRTSGGASYEQYF; d_gene: TRBD2; abundance: few; v_gene: TRBV28; j_gene: TRBJ2-7
CDR3nt: TGTGCCAGCAGTGAGTCAGGGCAACAGAATCAGCCCCAGCATTTT; CDR3aa: CASSESGQQNQPQHF; d_gene: -; abundance: few; v_gene: TRBV6-1; j_gene: TRBJ1-5
CDR3nt: TGTGCCAGCAGCTCCGGGGACAGGGGGCTGATCACCGGGGAGCTGTTTTTT; CDR3aa: CASSSGDRGLITGELFF; d_gene: TRBD1; abundance: -; v_gene: TRBV5-4; j_gene: TRBJ2-2
CDR3nt: TGTGCCTGGAGTGTAAAAGGGACTTCTGAAGCTTTCTTT; CDR3aa: CAWSVKGTSEAFF; d_gene: -; abundance: -; v_gene: TRBV30; j_gene: TRBJ1-1
CDR3nt: TGTGCCAGCAGCTTGGCGACGATAGACTCTGGAAACACCATATATTTT; CDR3aa: CASSLATIDSGNTIYF; d_gene: -; abundance: -; v_gene: TRBV5-5; j_gene: TRBJ1-3
CDR3nt: TGTGCCAGCCGCCGGGACCCAGACTACGAGCAGTACTTC; CDR3aa: CASRRDPDYEQYF; d_gene: -; abundance: once; v_gene: TRBV6-6; j_gene: TRBJ2-7
CDR3nt: TGTGCCAGTAGTAAACGGACAGGGAGCGATGGCTACACCTTC; CDR3aa: CASSKRTGSDGYTF; d_gene: TRBD1; abundance: -; v_gene: TRBV19; j_gene: TRBJ1-2
CDR3nt: TGTGCCAGCTCACCTGGGCAGCACAATCAGCCCCAGCATTTT; CDR3aa: CASSPGQHNQPQHF; d_gene: -; abundance: -; v_gene: TRBV18; j_gene: TRBJ1-5
CDR3nt: TGTGCCAGTAAAATAACAGGGGACACCGGGGAGCTGTTTTTT; CDR3aa: CASKITGDTGELFF; d_gene: TRBD1; abundance: -; v_gene: TRBV19; j_gene: TRBJ2-2
CDR3nt: TGTGCCAGCAGCTTGTGGCTAGCGGGAGGAAAAGGGTCCTACAATGAGCAGTTCTTC; CDR3aa: CASSLWLAGGKGSYNEQFF; d_gene: TRBD2; abundance: -; v_gene: TRBV7-9; j_gene: TRBJ2-1
CDR3nt: TGCGCCAGCAGCTTGGGGACAGAGACCCAGTACTTC; CDR3aa: CASSLGTETQYF; d_gene: -; abundance: few; v_gene: TRBV5-1; j_gene: TRBJ2-5
CDR3nt: TGTGCCAGCAGCTTAAACGGGCCTCTGAGCACAGATACGCAGTATTTT; CDR3aa: CASSLNGPLSTDTQYF; d_gene: -; abundance: -; v_gene: TRBV11-2; j_gene: TRBJ2-3
CDR3nt: TGCAGCGTTTCCCCACCCTACGAGCAGTACTTC; CDR3aa: CSVSPPYEQYF; d_gene: -; abundance: -; v_gene: TRBV29-1; j_gene: TRBJ2-7
CDR3nt: TGCGCCAGCAGCCAAGACGGACTGAATAGAGTTTCACCCCTCCACTTT; CDR3aa: CASSQDGLNRVSPLHF; d_gene: -; abundance: -; v_gene: TRBV4-1; j_gene: TRBJ1-6